The entry below describes one T cell receptor (beta chain). As yet, its antigen is unknown. This sample is drawn from a study of post-analysis software for immune sequencing data. Carried by the TCR beta cDNA libraries were unique molecular identifiers. TCRdb reanalysed the PCR reads using MiXCR and keeps one entry per CDR3 protein. The sample lists hundreds of thousands of distinct CDR3 sequences, more than 50% occurring once. Study-level points and caveats: There were a few TRBV segments more frequent in patients than controls, and TRBV5-6, TRBV5-1 and TRBV20-1 were among them.

The V end lost 0 bases, the J end lost 4 bases, and 7 bases lay between the germline ends. The germline CDR1 and CDR2 sequences are SQVTM and ANQGSEA. The CDR3 length is 13 residues. The chain joins TRBV29-1 to TRBJ2-1; D gene unclear. The sequenced sample consisted of blood. The sequence came from a girl aged 2 to 10 with multiple sclerosis. CDR3 protein: CSVEEELYNEQFF. In DNA form, the CDR3 reads TGCAGCGTTGAAGAAGAACTTTACAATGAGCAGTTCTTC.